The 25 T cell receptor beta chains below were found in one sample sequenced in a study of cytomegalovirus exposure and HLA in healthy donors. Primers included in the PCR were 60 Vbeta and 13 Jbeta primers. Some clones are missing from TCRdb's copy, which holds only in-frame ones; the method was immunoSEQ multiplex PCR. The profile covers some 270,000 clones, with about four fifths appearing a single time and more than 0.3% taken by the ten largest. The sequenced sample was PBMCs. The receptors were gathered from a girl aged 2 to 10 in good health and CMV-seronegative.

This chain joins TRBV5-4 and TRBJ2-7, with D possibly matching TRBD2 (6 bases). V was shortened by 0 bases and J by 3 bases, with 10 bases between the two germline ends. Germline loops: CDR1 SGHNT, CDR2 YYREEE (reference sequence). The CDR3 loop spans 14 amino acids. CDR3 sequence (DNA): TGTGCCAGCAGCTTGGGGTCCGGGAGCTACGAGCAGTACTTC. This translates into CASSLGSGSYEQYF.

The J gene is TRBJ1-3, the V gene TRBV29-1; 9 positions match TRBD1. This CDR3 is built from 18 residues. With V trimmed by 4 bases and J by 4 bases, 17 bases remained unmatched. CDR1 is SQVTM, CDR2 ANQGSEA, per germline. The CDR3 protein is CSVVPHLRRTGVGNTIYF. The DNA of the CDR3 is TGCAGCGTTGTTCCCCACCTCCGTAGGACAGGGGTGGGAAACACCATATATTTT.

DNA of the CDR3: TGTGCCAGCCGAAAACAGGGGAGCTATGGCTACACCTTC. The encoded protein is CASRKQGSYGYTF. The J gene is TRBJ1-2, the V gene TRBV28, with 7 bases aligning to TRBD1. CDR3 length equals 13 residues. CDR1 is MDHEN and CDR2 is SYDVKM in the germline V gene. V gave up 8 bases and J gave up 4 bases; unmatched junction bases: 7.

The chain is built from TRBV18 and TRBJ2-7; the D gene is possibly TRBD1 (6 bases). There are 17 residues in the CDR3. V was cut by 4 bases and J by 2 bases, with 21 bases left in between. From germline, CDR1 is KGHSH and CDR2 LQKENI. This CDR3 is CASSLRVDDRNPYEQYF. The DNA for the CDR3 is TGTGCCAGCTCACTCCGAGTAGATGACAGGAATCCCTACGAGCAGTACTTC.

The chain employs TRBV19 and TRBJ2-1; the D gene is possibly TRBD1 (5 bases). Germline loops: CDR1 LNHDA, CDR2 SQIVND (reference sequence). The CDR3 is 19 amino acids. The V and J ends lost 8 bases and 5 bases respectively, with 31 bases between them. The CDR3 is CASDAPPPNRVVGDNEQFF. CDR3 bases: TGTGCCAGTGATGCTCCCCCCCCCAACCGCGTGGTAGGGGACAATGAGCAGTTCTTC.

This clone was found a few times. The chain combines TRBV2 with TRBJ1-2; D may be TRBD1 (5 bases). The CDR3 is 15 residues long. Germline-derived CDR1 and CDR2 are SNHLY and FYNNEI. Trimming cost V 6 bases and J 3 bases, with 17 bases left between them. CDR3 coding DNA: TGTGCCAGCAGCCCCTCGGGCAGGGTGGACTATGGCTACACCTTC. Translated: CASSPSGRVDYGYTF.

The chain links TRBV23-1 to TRBJ2-2, with a possible D match to TRBD2 (6 bases). TRBV23-1 is noted as an ORF with a role that remains uncertain. The CDR3 totals 18 residues. Trimming stripped 0 bases from V and 0 bases from J, with 14 bases between. The CDR3 region has the DNA TGCGCCAGCAGTCAATCGAAGGAGGGGCGATCGAACACCGGGGAGCTGTTTTTT. Translation gives CASSQSKEGRSNTGELFF.

The gene calls are TRBV27 and TRBJ1-3; D is uncertain. Trimming took 5 bases from V and 11 from J, leaving 22 bases between them. The CDR3 runs 15 residues. The V gene's germline CDR1 is MNHEY and CDR2 SMNVEV (reference sequence). The CDR3 is CASSPLGSTMNAIYF. The CDR3 coding sequence is TGTGCCAGCAGTCCACTCGGGTCTACTATGAACGCCATATATTTT.

The sample holds a few counts of this clone. The V and J genes are TRBV10-1 and TRBJ2-7; D is perhaps TRBD2 (5 bases). V lost 8 bases and J 2 bases, leaving 19 bases between the germline ends. CDR1 is WNHNN and CDR2 is SYGVQD in the germline V gene (reference sequence). The CDR3 sequence is 15 residues long. Written as DNA, the CDR3 is TGCGCCAGCCGGGGTCAGGACCCTAGGCCCTACGAGCAGTACTTC. Its translation is CASRGQDPRPYEQYF.

The chain couples TRBV18 to TRBJ2-3; maybe TRBD2 (5 bases). This CDR3 region has 13 residues. Germline V gene sequence: CDR1 KGHSH, CDR2 LQKENI. Trimming took off 0 bases at V and 6 bases at J, with 7 bases between the two ends. The CDR3 nucleotides are TGTGCCAGCTCACCACCAGGGAGCGATACGCAGTATTTT. It is translated as CASSPPGSDTQYF.

The rearrangement links TRBV6-1 to TRBJ2-3; D remains unclear. With 2 bases removed from V and 4 bases from J, the gap between germline ends came to 4 bases. CDR3 length equals 12 residues. The germline V gene encodes CDR1 MNHNS and CDR2 SASEGT. The CDR3 nucleotides are TGTGCCAGCAGTGAACAATCAGATACGCAGTATTTT. Encoded protein: CASSEQSDTQYF.

The rearrangement joins TRBV1 to TRBJ1-6; TRBD1 was called by the table and not checked on the DNA. TRBV1 is an annotated pseudogene. The CDR3 loop spans 16 amino acids. The CDR3 nucleotides are TGCACCAGCAGCCAGGGGGGGGACAGGGAGATCTCACCCCTCCACTTT. Its translation: CTSSQGGDREISPLHF.

The J gene is TRBJ1-5, the V gene TRBV7-9, with D possibly matching TRBD1 (5 bases). This CDR3 is 15 amino acids long. Germline V gene lookup returns CDR1 SEHNR and CDR2 FQNEAQ (reference sequence). V was shortened by 6 bases and J by 2 bases, with 14 bases between the two germline ends. The CDR3 nucleotides are TGTGCCAGCAGTAACTCAGGGCCGGGCAATCAGCCCCAGCATTTT. It translates to CASSNSGPGNQPQHF.

The rearrangement links TRBV13 to TRBJ2-5, with 7 positions matching TRBD2. The CDR3 sequence is 14 residues long. J gave up 5 bases and V 6 bases, and 9 bases lay outside the gene matches. CDR1 PRHDT and CDR2 FYEKMQ come from the germline V gene (reference sequence). The CDR3 nucleotides read TGTGCCAGCAGTCTAGCGGACGAGGGGGAGACCCAGTACTTC. Protein: CASSLADEGETQYF.

The CDR3 here is CASSTWGSGTLSGNEQFF. CDR3 coding DNA: TGTGCCAGCAGTACGTGGGGCTCGGGGACTCTATCGGGAAATGAGCAGTTCTTC. The rearrangement joins TRBV28 to TRBJ2-1; possible D gene TRBD2, 6 bases. This CDR3 has 18 residues. V was shortened by 5 bases and J by 7 bases, with 27 bases between the two germline ends. In germline, CDR1 is MDHEN, CDR2 SYDVKM.

V gene TRBV6-1 combines with J gene TRBJ2-5; D is possibly TRBD1 (5 bases). Trimming removed 3 bases at V and 5 bases at J, with 13 bases between. This CDR3 is 14 amino acids long. Per the germline V gene, CDR1 is MNHNS and CDR2 is SASEGT. The chain's CDR3 is CASSETVGLETQYF. As DNA, the CDR3 is TGTGCCAGCAGTGAGACTGTGGGGCTTGAGACCCAGTACTTC.

The chain uses TRBV5-8 and TRBJ1-3; D call uncertain. V lost 4 bases, J lost 4 bases, and 12 bases lay in between. Germline assignment: CDR1 SGHTS and CDR2 YDEGEE. This CDR3 spans 14 amino acids. The CDR3 sequence is CASSPGREGNTIYF. The CDR3 DNA sequence: TGTGCCAGCAGCCCTGGGAGGGAAGGAAACACCATATATTTT.

This clone was seen only a few times. This rearrangement joins TRBV2 to TRBJ2-3, with D perhaps TRBD1 (6 bases). The germline CDR1 and CDR2 sequences are SNHLY and FYNNEI. V lost 4 bases and J 10 bases, leaving 24 bases between the germline ends. The CDR3 totals 16 residues. The CDR3 reads CASSGQEGAPPGAQYF. CDR3 in DNA: TGTGCCAGCAGTGGACAGGAAGGGGCCCCTCCGGGTGCGCAGTATTTT.

V usage is TRBV19 and J usage is TRBJ2-1; D remains unclear. This CDR3 comprises 14 residues. The germline V gene has CDR1 LNHDA and CDR2 SQIVND (reference sequence). The V gene lost 4 bases and the J gene lost 2 bases, with 9 bases spanning the gap. This chain's CDR3 is CASSSSMAYNEQFF. The CDR3 DNA sequence: TGTGCCAGTAGTAGTAGTATGGCCTACAATGAGCAGTTCTTC. Combining the CDR3 with reference TRBV19 and TRBJ2-1 gives the whole variable domain DGGITQSPKYLFRKEGQNVTLSCEQNLNHDAMYWYRQDPGQGLRLIYYSQIVNDFQKGDIAEGYSVSREKKESFPLTVTSAQKNPTAFYLCASSSSMAYNEQFFGPGTRLTVL.

The genes are TRBV28 and TRBJ2-1; 11 nucleotides line up with TRBD2. The trim removed 6 bases at V and 4 bases at J, leaving 8 bases unmatched. This CDR3 is built from 16 residues. Germline assignment: CDR1 MDHEN and CDR2 SYDVKM. For the CDR3, the DNA is TGTGCCAGCAGCCCACTAGCGGGGGTGACATACAATGAGCAGTTCTTC. It codes for CASSPLAGVTYNEQFF.

The chain has TRBV2 and TRBJ2-3; D remains unclear. The CDR3 runs to 15 residues. The germline V gene has CDR1 SNHLY and CDR2 FYNNEI. V was cut by 2 bases and J by 3 bases, with 12 bases left in between. This CDR3 reads CASSEFVSFTDTQYF. The DNA of the CDR3 is TGTGCCAGCAGTGAATTTGTCAGTTTTACAGATACGCAGTATTTT.

This chain connects TRBV18 to TRBJ1-1; perhaps TRBD1 as D (6 bases). Germline V gives CDR1 KGHSH, CDR2 LQKENI. V dropped 1 base and J dropped 4 bases, with 7 bases sitting between them. The CDR3 is 13 residues long. CDR3 DNA: TGTGCCAGCTCACCACGGGGGCTCACTGAAGCTTTCTTT. Translating gives CASSPRGLTEAFF.

This clone was detected once. The gene calls are TRBV7-9 and TRBJ2-2; TRBD2 aligns across 9 bases. This CDR3 has 16 residues. After removal of 5 bases from V and 0 bases from J, the junction contained 4 bases not matched to a gene. Germline V gene sequence: CDR1 SEHNR, CDR2 FQNEAQ (reference sequence). CDR3 sequence: CASSPPSGTNTGELFF. Here the CDR3 DNA reads TGTGCCAGCAGCCCTCCTAGCGGGACGAACACCGGGGAGCTGTTTTTT.

This clone came up once. V gene TRBV7-8 combines with J gene TRBJ2-1; the D is unclear. V lost 5 bases and J lost 4, with 18 bases in between. From germline, CDR1 is SGHVS and CDR2 FQNEAQ. CDR3 size: 16 residues. CDR3 in DNA: TGTGCCAGCAGCCCTCCTTTGAGCGAAACTTACAATGAGCAGTTCTTC. Residues: CASSPPLSETYNEQFF.

This chain connects TRBV28 to TRBJ2-7; D uncertain. From germline, CDR1 is MDHEN and CDR2 SYDVKM. The ends were cut back, 5 bases at V and 3 bases at J, with 8 bases in the middle. The CDR3 contains 12 residues. CDR3 coding DNA: TGTGCCAGCAGTCCATCCATCTACGAGCAGTACTTC. Translation: CASSPSIYEQYF. Full variable domain (rest looked up from reference TRBV28 and TRBJ2-7): DVKVTQSSRYLVKRTGEKVFLECVQDMDHENMFWYRQDPGLGLRLIYFSYDVKMKEKGDIPEGYSVSREKKERFSLILESASTNQTSMYLCASSPSIYEQYFGPGTRLTVT.